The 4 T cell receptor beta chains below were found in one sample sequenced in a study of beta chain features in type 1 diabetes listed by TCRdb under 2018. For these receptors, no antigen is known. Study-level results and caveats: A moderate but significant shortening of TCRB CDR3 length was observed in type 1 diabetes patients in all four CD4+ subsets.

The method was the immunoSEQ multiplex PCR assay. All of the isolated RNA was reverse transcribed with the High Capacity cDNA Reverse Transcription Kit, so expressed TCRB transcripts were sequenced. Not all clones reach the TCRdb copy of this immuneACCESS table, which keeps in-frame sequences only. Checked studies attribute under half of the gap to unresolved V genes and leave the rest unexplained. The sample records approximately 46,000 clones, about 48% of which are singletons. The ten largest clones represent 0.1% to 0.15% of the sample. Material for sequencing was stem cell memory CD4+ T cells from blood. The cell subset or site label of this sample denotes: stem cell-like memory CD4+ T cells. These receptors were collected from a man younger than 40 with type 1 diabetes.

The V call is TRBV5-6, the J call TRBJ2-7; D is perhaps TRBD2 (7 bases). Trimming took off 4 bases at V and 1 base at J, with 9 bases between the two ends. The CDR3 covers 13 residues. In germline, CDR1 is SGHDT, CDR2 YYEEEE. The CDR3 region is CASSRGGSYEQYF. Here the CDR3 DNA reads TGTGCCAGCAGCAGGGGGGGGTCCTACGAGCAGTACTTC.

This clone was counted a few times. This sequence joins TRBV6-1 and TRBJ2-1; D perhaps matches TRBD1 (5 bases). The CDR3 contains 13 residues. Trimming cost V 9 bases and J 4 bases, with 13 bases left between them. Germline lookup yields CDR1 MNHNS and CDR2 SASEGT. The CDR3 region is CASKGQGYNEQFF. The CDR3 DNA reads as TGTGCCAGTAAGGGGCAGGGTTACAATGAGCAGTTCTTC.

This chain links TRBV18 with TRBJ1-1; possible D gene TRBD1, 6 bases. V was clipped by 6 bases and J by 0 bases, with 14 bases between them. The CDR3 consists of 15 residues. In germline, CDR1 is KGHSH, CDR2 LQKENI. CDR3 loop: CASSPRGHLNTEAFF. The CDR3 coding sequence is TGTGCCAGCTCGCCAAGGGGACACCTGAACACTGAAGCTTTCTTT. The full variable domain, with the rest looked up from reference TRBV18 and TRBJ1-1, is NAGVMQNPRHLVRRRGQEARLRCSPMKGHSHVYWYRQLPEEGLKFMVYLQKENIIDESGMPKERFSAEFPKEGPSILRIQQVVRGDSAAYFCASSPRGHLNTEAFFGQGTRLTVV.

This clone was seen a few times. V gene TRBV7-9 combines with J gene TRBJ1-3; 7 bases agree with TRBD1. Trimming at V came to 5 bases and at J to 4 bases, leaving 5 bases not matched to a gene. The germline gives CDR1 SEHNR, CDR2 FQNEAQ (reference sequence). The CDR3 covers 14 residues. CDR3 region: CASSEQGSGNTIYF. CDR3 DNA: TGTGCCAGCAGCGAACAGGGGTCAGGAAACACCATATATTTT. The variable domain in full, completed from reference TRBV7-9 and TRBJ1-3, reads DTGVSQNPRHKITKRGQNVTFRCDPISEHNRLYWYRQTLGQGPEFLTYFQNEAQLEKSRLLSDRFSAERPKGSFSTLEIQRTEQGDSAMYLCASSEQGSGNTIYFGEGSWLTVV.